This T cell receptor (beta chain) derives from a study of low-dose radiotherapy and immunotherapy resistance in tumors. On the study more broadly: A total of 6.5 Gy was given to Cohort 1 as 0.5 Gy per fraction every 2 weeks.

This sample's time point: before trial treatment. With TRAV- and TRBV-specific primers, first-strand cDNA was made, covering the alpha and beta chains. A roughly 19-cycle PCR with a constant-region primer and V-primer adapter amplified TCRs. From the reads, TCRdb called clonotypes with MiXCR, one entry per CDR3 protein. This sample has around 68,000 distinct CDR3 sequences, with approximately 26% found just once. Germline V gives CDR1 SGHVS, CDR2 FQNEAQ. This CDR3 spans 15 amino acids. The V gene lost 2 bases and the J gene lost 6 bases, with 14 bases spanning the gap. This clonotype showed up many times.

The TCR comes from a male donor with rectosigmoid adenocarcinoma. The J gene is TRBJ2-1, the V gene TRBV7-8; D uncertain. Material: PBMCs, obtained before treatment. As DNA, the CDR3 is TGTGCCAGCAGCTTAATCCGAGACCCAGGCAATGAGCAGTTCTTC. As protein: CASSLIRDPGNEQFF.